The clone carrying this T cell receptor beta chain has more than one count but fewer than ten. The antigen is unknown. A single record per CDR3 protein comes from TCRdb applying MiXCR to the reads. The sample contains about 920,000 distinct CDR3 sequences, approximately 31% of which appear only once. The germline V and J ends were trimmed by 5 bases and 5 bases, with 12 bases remaining between them. The CDR3 is 13 amino acids. Germline CDR1 SEHNR, CDR2 FQNEAQ (reference sequence). The entry originates in a study of T cell repertoires in cytomegalovirus infection. Study-level results: The ex vivo response was dominated by HLA-C-restricted CMV-specific TCR beta clonotypes. Carriers of CMV and the relevant HLA type were discriminated by public TCR beta frequency.

J is TRBJ2-5 and V is TRBV7-9; D uncertain. The origin of this receptor is a human donor in good health (CMV status not recorded). Some clones in this sample may be carry-over from other donors' samples. The material sequenced was cultured CD8+ T cells from PBMCs, taken from culture after CMV antigen stimulation. The CDR3 here is CASSPSGLETQYF. The CDR3 nucleotides read TGTGCCAGCAGCCCGTCAGGTCTCGAGACCCAGTACTTC.